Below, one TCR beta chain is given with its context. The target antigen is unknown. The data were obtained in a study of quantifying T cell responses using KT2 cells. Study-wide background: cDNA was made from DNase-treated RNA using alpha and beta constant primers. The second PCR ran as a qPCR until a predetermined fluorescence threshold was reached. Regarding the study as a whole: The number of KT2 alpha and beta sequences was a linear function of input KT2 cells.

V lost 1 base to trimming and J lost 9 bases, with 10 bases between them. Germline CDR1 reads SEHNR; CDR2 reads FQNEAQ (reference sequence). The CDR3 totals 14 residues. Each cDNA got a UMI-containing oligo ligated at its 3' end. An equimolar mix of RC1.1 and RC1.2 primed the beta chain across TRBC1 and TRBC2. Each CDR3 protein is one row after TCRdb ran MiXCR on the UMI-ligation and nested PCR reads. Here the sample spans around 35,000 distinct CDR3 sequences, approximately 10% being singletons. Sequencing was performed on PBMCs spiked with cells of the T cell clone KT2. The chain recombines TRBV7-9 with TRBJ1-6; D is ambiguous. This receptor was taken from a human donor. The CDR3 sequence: CASSLGAFGSPLHF. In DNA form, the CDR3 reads TGTGCCAGCAGCTTAGGAGCGTTCGGTTCACCCCTCCACTTT.